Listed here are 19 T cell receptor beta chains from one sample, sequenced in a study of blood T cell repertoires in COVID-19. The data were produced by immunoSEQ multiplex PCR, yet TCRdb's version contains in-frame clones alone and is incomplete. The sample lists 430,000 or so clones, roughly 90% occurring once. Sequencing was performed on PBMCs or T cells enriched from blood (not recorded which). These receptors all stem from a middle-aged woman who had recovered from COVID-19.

For the CDR3, the DNA is TGCGCCAGCAGCTTGGGCGAAGTCGAGGCTAATTCACCCCTCCACTTT. Encoded protein: CASSLGEVEANSPLHF. The chain combines TRBV5-1 with TRBJ1-6; the D is unclear. Looked up from germline, CDR1 is SGHRS and CDR2 is YFSETQ. This CDR3 is 16 amino acids long. V was cut by 0 bases and J by 6 bases, with 13 bases left in between. The whole variable domain, filled in from reference TRBV5-1 and TRBJ1-6, reads KAGVTQTPRYLIKTRGQQVTLSCSPISGHRSVSWYQQTPGQGLQFLFEYFSETQRNKGNFPGRFSGRQFSNSRSEMNVSTLELGDSALYLCASSLGEVEANSPLHFGNGTRLTVT.

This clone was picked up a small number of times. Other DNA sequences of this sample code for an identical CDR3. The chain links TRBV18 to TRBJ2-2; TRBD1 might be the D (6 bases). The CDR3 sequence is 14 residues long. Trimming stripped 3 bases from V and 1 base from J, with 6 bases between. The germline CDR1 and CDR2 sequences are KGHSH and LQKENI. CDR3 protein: CASSPGQNTGELFF. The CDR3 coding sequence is TGTGCCAGCTCACCGGGACAGAACACCGGGGAGCTGTTTTTT.

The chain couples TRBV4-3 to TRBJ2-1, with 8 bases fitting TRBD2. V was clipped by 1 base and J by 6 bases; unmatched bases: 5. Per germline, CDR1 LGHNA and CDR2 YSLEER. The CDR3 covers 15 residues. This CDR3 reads CASSQGLAGPNEQFF. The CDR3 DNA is TGCGCCAGCAGCCAAGGGCTAGCGGGCCCCAATGAGCAGTTCTTC.

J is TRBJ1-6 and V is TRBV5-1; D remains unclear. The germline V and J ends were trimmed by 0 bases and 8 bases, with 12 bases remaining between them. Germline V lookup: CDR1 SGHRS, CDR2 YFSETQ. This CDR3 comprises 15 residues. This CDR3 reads CASSLEAAEHSPLHF. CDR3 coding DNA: TGCGCCAGCAGCTTGGAGGCGGCGGAACATTCACCCCTCCACTTT.

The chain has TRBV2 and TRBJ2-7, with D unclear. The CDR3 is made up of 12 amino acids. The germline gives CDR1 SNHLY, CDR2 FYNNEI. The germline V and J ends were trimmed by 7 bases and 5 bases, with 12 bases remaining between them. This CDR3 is CASTLVGHEQYF. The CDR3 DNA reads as TGTGCCAGCACCCTGGTGGGCCACGAGCAGTACTTC. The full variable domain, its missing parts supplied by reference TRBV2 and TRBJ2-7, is EPEVTQTPSHQVTQMGQEVILRCVPISNHLYFYWYRQILGQKVEFLVSFYNNEISEKSEIFDDQFSVERPDGSNFTLKIRSTKLEDSAMYFCASTLVGHEQYFGPGTRLTVT.

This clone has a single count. Here the CDR3 DNA reads TGTGCCAGCAGCATCACGGGACTAGCGGGAGCAGATACGCAGTATTTT. Its translation: CASSITGLAGADTQYF. The chain links TRBV11-3 to TRBJ2-3; 14 positions match TRBD2. J was trimmed by 4 bases and V by 5 bases; bases with no gene match: 5. The CDR3 totals 16 residues. CDR1 is SGHNT, CDR2 YENEEA, per germline.

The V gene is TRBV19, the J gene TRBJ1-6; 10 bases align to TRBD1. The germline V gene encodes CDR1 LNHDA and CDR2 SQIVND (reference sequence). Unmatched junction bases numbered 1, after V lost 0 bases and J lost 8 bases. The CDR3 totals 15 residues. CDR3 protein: CASSIEGTGDSPLHF. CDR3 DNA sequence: TGTGCCAGTAGTATAGAAGGGACAGGGGATTCACCCCTCCACTTT. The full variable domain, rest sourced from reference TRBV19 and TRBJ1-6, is DGGITQSPKYLFRKEGQNVTLSCEQNLNHDAMYWYRQDPGQGLRLIYYSQIVNDFQKGDIAEGYSVSREKKESFPLTVTSAQKNPTAFYLCASSIEGTGDSPLHFGNGTRLTVT.

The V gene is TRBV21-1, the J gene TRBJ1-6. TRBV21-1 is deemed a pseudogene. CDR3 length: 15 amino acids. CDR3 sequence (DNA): TGTGCCAGCAGCAAAGGAGAGAGTTCGGATTCACCCCTCCACTTT. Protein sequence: CASSKGESSDSPLHF.

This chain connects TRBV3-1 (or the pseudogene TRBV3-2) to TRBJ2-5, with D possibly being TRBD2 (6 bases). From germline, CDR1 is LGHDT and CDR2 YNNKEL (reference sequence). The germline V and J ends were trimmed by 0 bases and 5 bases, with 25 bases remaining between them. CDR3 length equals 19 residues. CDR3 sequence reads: CASSQDFSVGYGSPETQYF. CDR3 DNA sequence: TGTGCCAGCAGCCAAGATTTTTCAGTCGGTTACGGGAGCCCGGAGACCCAGTACTTC.

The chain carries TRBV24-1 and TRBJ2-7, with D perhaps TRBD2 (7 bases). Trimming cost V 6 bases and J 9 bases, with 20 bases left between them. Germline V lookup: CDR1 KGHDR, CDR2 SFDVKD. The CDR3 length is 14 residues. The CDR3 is CATSLGGPRSRQYF. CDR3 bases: TGTGCCACCAGTCTCGGGGGGCCTCGTTCCCGGCAGTACTTC.

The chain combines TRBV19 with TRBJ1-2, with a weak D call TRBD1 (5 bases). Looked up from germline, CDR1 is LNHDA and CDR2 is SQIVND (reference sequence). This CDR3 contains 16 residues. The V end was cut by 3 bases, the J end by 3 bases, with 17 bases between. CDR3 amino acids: CASSIFHRILDYGYTF. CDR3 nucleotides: TGTGCCAGTAGTATTTTTCACAGGATTCTTGACTATGGCTACACCTTC.

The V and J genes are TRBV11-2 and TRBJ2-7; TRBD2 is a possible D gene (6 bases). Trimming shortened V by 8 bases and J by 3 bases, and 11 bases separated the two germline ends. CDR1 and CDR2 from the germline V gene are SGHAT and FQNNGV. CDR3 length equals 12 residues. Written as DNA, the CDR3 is TGTGCCAGCTCAGCGGGCCTCTACGAGCAGTACTTC. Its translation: CASSAGLYEQYF.

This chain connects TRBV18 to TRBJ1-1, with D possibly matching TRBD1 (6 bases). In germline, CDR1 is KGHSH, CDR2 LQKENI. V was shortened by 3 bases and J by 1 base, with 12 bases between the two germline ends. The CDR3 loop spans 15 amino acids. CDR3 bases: TGTGCCAGCTCACCTAGGACAGCATCGAACACTGAAGCTTTCTTT. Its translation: CASSPRTASNTEAFF.

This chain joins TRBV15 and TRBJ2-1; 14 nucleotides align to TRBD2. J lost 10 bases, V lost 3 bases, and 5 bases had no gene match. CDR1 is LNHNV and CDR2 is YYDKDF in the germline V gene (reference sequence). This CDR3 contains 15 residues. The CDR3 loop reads CATSRGLAGEGEQFF. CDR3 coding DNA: TGTGCCACCAGCAGGGGACTAGCGGGAGAGGGGGAGCAGTTCTTC.

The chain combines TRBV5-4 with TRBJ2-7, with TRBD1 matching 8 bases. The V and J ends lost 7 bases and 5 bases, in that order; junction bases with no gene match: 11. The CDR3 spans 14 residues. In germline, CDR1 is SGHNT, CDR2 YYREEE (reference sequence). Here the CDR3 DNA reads TGTGCCAGCCGCCCCGGACAGGGTCGCGACGAGCAGTACTTC. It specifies CASRPGQGRDEQYF.

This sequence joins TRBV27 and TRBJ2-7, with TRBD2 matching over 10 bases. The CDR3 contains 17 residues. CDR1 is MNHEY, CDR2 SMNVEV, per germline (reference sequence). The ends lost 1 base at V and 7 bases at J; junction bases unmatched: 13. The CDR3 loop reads CASSLLAGGTESWEQYF. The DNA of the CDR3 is TGTGCCAGCAGTTTATTAGCGGGAGGTACGGAATCGTGGGAGCAGTACTTC.

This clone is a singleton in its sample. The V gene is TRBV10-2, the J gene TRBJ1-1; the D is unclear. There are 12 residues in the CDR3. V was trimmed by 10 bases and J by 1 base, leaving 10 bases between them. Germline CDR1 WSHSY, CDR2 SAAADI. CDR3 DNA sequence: TGCGCCACTCAGACGGGGAACACTGAAGCTTTCTTT. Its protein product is CATQTGNTEAFF.

The CDR3 nucleotides are TGTGCCAGCAGCTTCTCTTCTAGCGGGAGGAGCTACGAGCAGTACTTC. It yields the protein CASSFSSSGRSYEQYF. The V call is TRBV11-3, the J call TRBJ2-7, with 11 bases matching TRBD2. The trim removed 3 bases at V and 3 bases at J, leaving 7 bases unmatched. Germline CDR1 SGHNT, CDR2 YENEEA. The CDR3 runs 16 residues.

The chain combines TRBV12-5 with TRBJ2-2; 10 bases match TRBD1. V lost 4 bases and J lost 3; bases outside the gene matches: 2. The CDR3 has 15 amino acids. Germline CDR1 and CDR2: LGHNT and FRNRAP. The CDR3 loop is CASGSGQGYTGELFF. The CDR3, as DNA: TGTGCTAGTGGTTCGGGACAGGGGTACACCGGGGAGCTGTTTTTT.